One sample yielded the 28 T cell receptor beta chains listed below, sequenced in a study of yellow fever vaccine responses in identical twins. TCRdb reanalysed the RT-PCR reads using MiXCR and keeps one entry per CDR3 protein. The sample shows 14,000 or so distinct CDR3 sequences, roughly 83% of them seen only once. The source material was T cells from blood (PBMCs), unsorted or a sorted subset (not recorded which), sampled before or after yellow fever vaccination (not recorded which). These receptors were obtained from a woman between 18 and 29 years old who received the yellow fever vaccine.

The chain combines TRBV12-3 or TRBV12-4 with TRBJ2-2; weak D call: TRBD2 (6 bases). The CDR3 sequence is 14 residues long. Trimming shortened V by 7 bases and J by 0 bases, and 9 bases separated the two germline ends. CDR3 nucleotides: TGTGCCAGCAAGGAGGGTACGAACACCGGGGAGCTGTTTTTT. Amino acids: CASKEGTNTGELFF.

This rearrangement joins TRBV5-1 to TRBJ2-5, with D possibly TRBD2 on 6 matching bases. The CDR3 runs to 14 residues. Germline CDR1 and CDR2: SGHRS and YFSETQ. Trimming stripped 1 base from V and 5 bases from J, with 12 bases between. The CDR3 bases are TGCGCCAGCAGCTTGTCGTTGGAGGGGGAGACCCAGTACTTC. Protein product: CASSLSLEGETQYF.

CDR3 region: CASSTGTANTEAFF. CDR3 nucleotide sequence: TGTGCCAGCAGCACCGGGACAGCGAACACTGAAGCTTTCTTT. The chain has TRBV7-6 and TRBJ1-1; 7 bases fit TRBD1. V was pared by 5 bases and J by 1 base, with 4 bases of the junction left unmatched. CDR1 SGHVS and CDR2 FNYEAQ come from the germline V gene. The CDR3 contains 14 residues.

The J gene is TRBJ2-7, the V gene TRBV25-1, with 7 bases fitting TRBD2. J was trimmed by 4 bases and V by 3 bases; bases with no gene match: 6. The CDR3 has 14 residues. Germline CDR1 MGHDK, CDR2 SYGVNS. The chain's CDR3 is CASSDRGSWYEQYF. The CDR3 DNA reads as TGTGCCAGCAGTGACCGCGGGAGCTGGTACGAGCAGTACTTC.

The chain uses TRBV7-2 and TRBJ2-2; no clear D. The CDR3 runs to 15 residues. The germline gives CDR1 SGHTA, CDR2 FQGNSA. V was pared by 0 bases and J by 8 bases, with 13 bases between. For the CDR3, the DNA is TGTGCCAGCAGCTTAGCCACTTTGGCTTCTGGGGAGCTGTTTTTT. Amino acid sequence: CASSLATLASGELFF.

CDR3 nucleotides: TGCGCCAGCAGTCAATTGGACAGGGTCTACGATCAGCCCCAGCATTTT. Protein sequence: CASSQLDRVYDQPQHF. V is TRBV23-1 and J is TRBJ1-5, with 8 bases matching TRBD1. TRBV23-1 is designated an ORF whose function remains uncertain. V gave up 1 base and J gave up 5 bases; unmatched junction bases: 7. This CDR3 is 16 amino acids long.

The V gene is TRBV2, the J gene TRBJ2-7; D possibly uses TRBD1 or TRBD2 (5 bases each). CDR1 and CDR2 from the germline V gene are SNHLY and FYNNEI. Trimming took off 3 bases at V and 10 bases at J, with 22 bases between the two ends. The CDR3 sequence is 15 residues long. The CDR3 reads CASSDPSRDGSFQYF. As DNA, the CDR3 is TGTGCCAGCAGTGACCCTTCCCGGGACGGATCATTCCAGTACTTC.

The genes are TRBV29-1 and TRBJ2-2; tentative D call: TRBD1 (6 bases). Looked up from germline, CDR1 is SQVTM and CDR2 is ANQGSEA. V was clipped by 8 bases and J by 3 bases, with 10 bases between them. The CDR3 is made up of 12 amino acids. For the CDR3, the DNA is TGCAGCTTTACAGGGTACACCGGGGAGCTGTTTTTT. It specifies CSFTGYTGELFF.

DNA for the CDR3: TGTGCCAGCAGCCCACTAGCGGTGACCACAGATACGCAGTATTTT. Translating it yields CASSPLAVTTDTQYF. The rearrangement joins TRBV11-2 to TRBJ2-3, with 8 bases that match TRBD2. Unmatched junction bases numbered 6, after V lost 5 bases and J lost 2 bases. The CDR3 contains 15 residues. Germline CDR1 reads SGHAT; CDR2 reads FQNNGV.

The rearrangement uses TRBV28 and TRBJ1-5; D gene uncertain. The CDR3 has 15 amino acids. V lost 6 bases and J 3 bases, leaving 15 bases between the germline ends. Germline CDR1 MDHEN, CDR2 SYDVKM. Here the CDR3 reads CASRGRSLFNQPQHF. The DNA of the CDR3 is TGTGCCAGCAGAGGTCGGAGCCTATTCAATCAGCCCCAGCATTTT.

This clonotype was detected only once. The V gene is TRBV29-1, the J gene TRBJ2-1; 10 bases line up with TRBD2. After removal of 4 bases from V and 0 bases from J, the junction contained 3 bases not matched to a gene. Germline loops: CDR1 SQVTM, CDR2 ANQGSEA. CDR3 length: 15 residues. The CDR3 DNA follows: TGCAGCGTTGCGGCTAGCGGGAGCTCCTACAATGAGCAGTTCTTC. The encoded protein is CSVAASGSSYNEQFF.

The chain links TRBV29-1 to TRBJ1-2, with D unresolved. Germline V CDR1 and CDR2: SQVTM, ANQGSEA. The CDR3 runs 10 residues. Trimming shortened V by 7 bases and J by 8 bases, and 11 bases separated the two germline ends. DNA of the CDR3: TGCAGCGCGGAAGCCGGGGGCTACACCTTC. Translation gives CSAEAGGYTF.

CDR3 DNA sequence: TGCAGCGTGAAAAGACCACAGGACAATGAGCAGTTCTTC. It yields the protein CSVKRPQDNEQFF. The chain has TRBV29-1 and TRBJ2-1; D might be TRBD1 (5 bases). The germline V gene has CDR1 SQVTM and CDR2 ANQGSEA. The V gene lost 6 bases and the J gene lost 5 bases, with 14 bases spanning the gap. CDR3 length equals 13 residues.

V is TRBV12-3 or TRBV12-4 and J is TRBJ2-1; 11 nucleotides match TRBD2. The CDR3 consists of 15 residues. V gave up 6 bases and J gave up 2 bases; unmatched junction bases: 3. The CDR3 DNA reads TGTGCCAGCAGCCCTAGCGGGGGGACCTACAATGAGCAGTTCTTC. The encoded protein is CASSPSGGTYNEQFF.

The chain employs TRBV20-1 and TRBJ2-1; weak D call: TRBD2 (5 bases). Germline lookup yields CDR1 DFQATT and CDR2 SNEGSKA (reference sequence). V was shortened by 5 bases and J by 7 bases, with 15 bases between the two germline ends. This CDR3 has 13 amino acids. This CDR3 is CSASWRVGNEQFF. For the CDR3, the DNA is TGCAGTGCTTCGTGGCGGGTTGGGAATGAGCAGTTCTTC.

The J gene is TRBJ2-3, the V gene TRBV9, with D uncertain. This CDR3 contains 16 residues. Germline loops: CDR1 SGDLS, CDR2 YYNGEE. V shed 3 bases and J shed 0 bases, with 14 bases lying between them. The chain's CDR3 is CASSDRLGQSTDTQYF. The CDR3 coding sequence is TGTGCCAGCAGCGACCGGCTCGGGCAAAGCACAGATACGCAGTATTTT.

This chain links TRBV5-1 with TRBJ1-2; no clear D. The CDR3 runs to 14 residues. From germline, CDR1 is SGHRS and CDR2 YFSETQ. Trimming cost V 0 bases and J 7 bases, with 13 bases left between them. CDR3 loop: CASSLDVGGGGYTF. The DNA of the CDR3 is TGCGCCAGCAGCTTGGATGTGGGTGGTGGTGGCTACACCTTC.

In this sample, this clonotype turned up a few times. The CDR3 DNA reads as TGTGCCAGCAGTTTAAGACTAGCGGGAGGGAGCGAGCAGTACTTC. It encodes CASSLRLAGGSEQYF. V is TRBV12-3 or TRBV12-4 and J is TRBJ2-7, with 14 bases identical to TRBD2. J lost 6 bases, V lost 2 bases, and 3 bases had no gene match. The length of the CDR3 is 15 residues.

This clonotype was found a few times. The chain's CDR3 is CASSVRAGSDNEQFF. CDR3 sequence (DNA): TGTGCCAGCAGCGTACGGGCGGGGTCCGACAATGAGCAGTTCTTC. The gene calls are TRBV7-9 and TRBJ2-1, with a tentative D call TRBD2 (6 bases). CDR3 length: 15 amino acids. V gave up 5 bases and J gave up 5 bases, with 16 bases separating them. The V gene's germline CDR1 is SEHNR and CDR2 FQNEAQ (reference sequence).

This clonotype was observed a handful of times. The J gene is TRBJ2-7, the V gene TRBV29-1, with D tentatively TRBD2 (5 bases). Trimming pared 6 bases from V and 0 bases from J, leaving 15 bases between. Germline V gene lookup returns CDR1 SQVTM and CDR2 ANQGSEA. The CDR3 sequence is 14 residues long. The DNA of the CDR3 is TGCAGCGTCCGTCGACTACCGAGCTCCTACGAGCAGTACTTC. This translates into CSVRRLPSSYEQYF.

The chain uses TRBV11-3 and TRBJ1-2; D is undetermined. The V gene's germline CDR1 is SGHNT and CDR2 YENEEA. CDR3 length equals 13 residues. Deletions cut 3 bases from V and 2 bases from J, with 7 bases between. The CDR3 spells CASSFLGNYGYTF. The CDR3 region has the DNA TGTGCCAGCAGCTTCTTAGGAAACTATGGCTACACCTTC.

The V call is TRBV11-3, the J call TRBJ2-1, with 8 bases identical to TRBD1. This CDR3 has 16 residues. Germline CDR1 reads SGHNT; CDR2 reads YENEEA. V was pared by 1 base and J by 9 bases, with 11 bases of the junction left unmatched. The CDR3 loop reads CASSLGGSGTGGEQFF. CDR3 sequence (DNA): TGTGCCAGCAGCTTAGGCGGTTCGGGGACAGGTGGTGAGCAGTTCTTC.

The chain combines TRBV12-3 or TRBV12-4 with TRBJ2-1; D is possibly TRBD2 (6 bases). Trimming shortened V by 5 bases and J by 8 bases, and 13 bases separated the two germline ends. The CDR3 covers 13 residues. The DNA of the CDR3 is TGTGCCAGCAGTCTCGGGAGTTTCGATGAGCAGTTCTTC. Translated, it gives CASSLGSFDEQFF.

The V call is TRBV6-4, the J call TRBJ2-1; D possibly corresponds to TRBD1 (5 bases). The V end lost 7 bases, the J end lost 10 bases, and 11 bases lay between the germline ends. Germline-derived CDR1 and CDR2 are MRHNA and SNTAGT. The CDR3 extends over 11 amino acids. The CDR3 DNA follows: TGTGCCAGCAACGTGGGGCGCGAGCAGTTCTTC. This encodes CASNVGREQFF.

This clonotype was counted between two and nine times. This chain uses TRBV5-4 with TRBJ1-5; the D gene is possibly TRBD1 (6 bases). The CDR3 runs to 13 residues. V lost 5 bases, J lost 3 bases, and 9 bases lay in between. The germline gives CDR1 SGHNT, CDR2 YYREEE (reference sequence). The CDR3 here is CASSWTVNQPQHF. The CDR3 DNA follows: TGTGCCAGCAGTTGGACAGTCAATCAGCCCCAGCATTTT.

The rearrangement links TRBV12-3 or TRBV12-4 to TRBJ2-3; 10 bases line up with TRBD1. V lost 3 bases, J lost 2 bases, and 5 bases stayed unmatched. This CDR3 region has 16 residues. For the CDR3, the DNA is TGTGCCAGCAGTTTGAGACAGGGGGCTGTCACAGATACGCAGTATTTT. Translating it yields CASSLRQGAVTDTQYF.

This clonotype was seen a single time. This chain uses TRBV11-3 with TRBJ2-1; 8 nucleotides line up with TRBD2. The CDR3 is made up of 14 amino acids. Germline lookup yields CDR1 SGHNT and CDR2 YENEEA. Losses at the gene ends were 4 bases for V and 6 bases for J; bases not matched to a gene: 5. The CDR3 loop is CASSYSGDGNEQFF. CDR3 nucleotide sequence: TGTGCCAGCAGCTATAGCGGGGACGGCAATGAGCAGTTCTTC.

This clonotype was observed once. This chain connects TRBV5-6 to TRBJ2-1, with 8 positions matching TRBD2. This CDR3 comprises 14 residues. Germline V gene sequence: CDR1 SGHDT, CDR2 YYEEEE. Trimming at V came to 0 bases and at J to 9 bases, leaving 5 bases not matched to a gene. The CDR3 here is CASSLALAGSEQFF. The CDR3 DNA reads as TGTGCCAGCAGCTTGGCCTTAGCGGGAAGTGAGCAGTTCTTC.